This record covers a single T cell receptor (beta chain). Its antigen is not identified. CDR1 is MRHNA and CDR2 is SNTAGT in the germline V gene. The V gene end was trimmed by 3 bases and the J gene end by 4 bases; junction bases not matched to a gene: 7. The CDR3 sequence is 15 residues long. The data were taken from a study of beta chain features in type 1 diabetes. General observations from the study: Moderately but significantly shorter TCRB CDR3s were found in Type 1 diabetes patients in all four CD4+ subsets.

The entirety of the isolated RNA underwent reverse transcription, so expressed TCRB transcripts were sequenced. The method was immunoSEQ multiplex PCR; TCRdb's version includes in-frame clones alone and lacks a portion of them. Of approximately 730,000 clones listed, around an eighth were seen once; the top ten hold 0.02% to 0.025%. Material for sequencing was naive CD4+ T cells from blood. The receptor was isolated from a young man with type 1 diabetes. J is TRBJ2-3 and V is TRBV6-4, with TRBD1 matching 7 bases. The CDR3 region has the DNA TGTGCCAGCAGTGAGAGGGCAGGGGGATCAGATACGCAGTATTTT. Protein product: CASSERAGGSDTQYF.